This T cell receptor (beta chain) is from a study of cytomegalovirus exposure and HLA in healthy donors. Findings of the study overall: The study put 160 or so TCR beta chains on its list as cytomegalovirus-associated. In a later analysis, a missense DCLRE1C variant was linked to TCR beta V- and J-gene trimming.

Of note for this clone: The antigen is unknown.

The V gene lost 6 bases and the J gene lost 4 bases, with 7 bases spanning the gap. Germline values: CDR1 LNHDA, CDR2 SQIVND (reference sequence). This CDR3 spans 12 amino acids. Vbeta (60) and Jbeta (13) primers were used in the PCR. Profiling relied on immunoSEQ multiplex PCR, and the TCRdb table lists in-frame clones only, not all of them. The table includes roughly 190,000 clones, about four fifths detected once. This sequence was found in a young woman in good health and CMV-seronegative. The rearrangement joins TRBV19 to TRBJ1-5; D is unresolved. The sequenced sample consisted of PBMCs. The CDR3 region has the DNA TGTGCCAGTAGATATCGGAATCAGCCCCAGCATTTT. Translation: CASRYRNQPQHF.